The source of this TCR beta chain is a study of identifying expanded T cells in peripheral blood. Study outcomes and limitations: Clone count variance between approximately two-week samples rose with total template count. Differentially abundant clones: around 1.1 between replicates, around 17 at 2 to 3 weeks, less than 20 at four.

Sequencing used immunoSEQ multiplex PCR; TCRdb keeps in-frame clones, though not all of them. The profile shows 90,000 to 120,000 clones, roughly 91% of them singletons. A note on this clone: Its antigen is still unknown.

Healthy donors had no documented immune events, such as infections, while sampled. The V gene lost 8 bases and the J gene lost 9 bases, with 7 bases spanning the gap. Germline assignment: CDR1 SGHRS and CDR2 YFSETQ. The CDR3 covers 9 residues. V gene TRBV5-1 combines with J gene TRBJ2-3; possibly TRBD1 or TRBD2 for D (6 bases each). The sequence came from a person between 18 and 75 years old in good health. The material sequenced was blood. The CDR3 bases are TGCGCCAGAGGGGGGACGCAGTATTTT. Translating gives CARGGTQYF.